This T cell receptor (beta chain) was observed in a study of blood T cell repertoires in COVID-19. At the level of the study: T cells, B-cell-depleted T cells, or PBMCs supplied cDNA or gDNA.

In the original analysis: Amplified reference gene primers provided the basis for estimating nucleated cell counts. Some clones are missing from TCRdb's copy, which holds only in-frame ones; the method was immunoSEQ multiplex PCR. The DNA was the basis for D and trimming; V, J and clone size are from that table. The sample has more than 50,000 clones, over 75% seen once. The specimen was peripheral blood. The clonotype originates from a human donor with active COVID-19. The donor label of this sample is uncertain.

In DNA, the CDR3 is TGTGCCAGCAGCTCCACTGCCGGGACAGGGCCTGTGAATGAAAAACTGTTTTTT. This translates into CASSSTAGTGPVNEKLFF. V usage is TRBV7-6 and J usage is TRBJ1-4; 9 bases align to TRBD1. The CDR3 consists of 18 residues. Germline V gene lookup returns CDR1 SGHVS and CDR2 FNYEAQ. Trimming removed 4 bases from V and 5 bases from J; junction bases left unmatched: 14.